This TCR beta chain was identified during a study of response to subunit inactivated influenza vaccine. Study-wide results and limits: T cells newly recruited by each seasonal influenza vaccination are few, the authors suggested.

This CDR3 is 15 amino acids long. V lost 6 bases and J 2 bases, leaving 11 bases between the germline ends. A remark on this clonotype: The target antigen is unknown.

TCRdb ran MiXCR on the RT-PCR reads and lists one entry per CDR3 protein. The top ten clones hold 3% to 3.5% of a sample with 500,000 or so distinct CDR3 sequences, approximately 17% of them seen once. The sample in question was CD4+ T cells sorted from PBMCs, obtained roughly 24 months after vaccination. The V call is TRBV12-3 or TRBV12-4, the J call TRBJ2-6, with D perhaps matching TRBD1 or TRBD2 (5 bases each). This TCR was sampled from a man between 45 and 75 years old who received an inactivated influenza vaccine. The CDR3 region is CASSARGTGANVLTF. The CDR3 region has the DNA TGTGCCAGCAGCGCTCGGGGCACTGGGGCCAACGTCCTGACTTTC.